This T cell receptor beta chain comes out of a study of T-cell reconstitution after alpha-beta-depleted transplantation in children. Unique molecular identifiers were used in preparing the TCRbeta library. Via MiXCR, TCRdb re-called the PCR reads, giving one row per CDR3 protein. This sample has about 830,000 distinct CDR3 sequences, with roughly 15% found just once. Findings and caveats of the study: As was reported, about two months after transplant, alpha-beta T cells came from several hundred expanded graft clones.

The V end was cut by 1 base, the J end by 3 bases, with 13 bases between. CDR1 and CDR2 (germline): SGHAT, FQNNGV. CDR3 length equals 15 residues. This clonotype was counted at least ten times. Its target is not known. The material was PBMCs, mostly from graft donor cells, obtained 360 days after TCRalphabeta/CD19-depleted stem cell transplant. The chain employs TRBV11-2 and TRBJ2-7, with D uncertain. This TCR derives from a male patient between 10 and 17 years old who had a stem cell transplant for acute lymphoblastic leukemia, so the T cells may come from the graft donor. The CDR3 sequence: CASSLGTAFRYEQYF. In DNA form, the CDR3 reads TGTGCCAGCAGCTTAGGGACGGCCTTCCGCTACGAGCAGTACTTC.